Listed below are T cell receptor beta chains from one sample, sequenced in a study of T cells after yellow fever vaccination. TCRdb used MiXCR to reprocess the 5' RACE reads, holding one entry per CDR3 protein. The sample records more than 250,000 distinct CDR3 sequences, about 6.9% being singletons. The sequenced sample was PBMCs, obtained about 49 days after the first yellow fever vaccination. All receptors derive from a man younger than 35 who received the YFV17D yellow fever vaccine. Each CDR3 is given with its conserved first and last residue. The order of the fields is CDR3 DNA, CDR3 protein, J gene, V gene, clone size, D gene. The D gene is left open where the match is weak. Expanded clones are given a class, and other clones once, few, many or no size at all.

TGCAGTGCTGCGGGACAGGCCCCCATATCCCTCCACTTT	CSAAGQAPISLHF	TRBJ1-6	TRBV20-1	few	TRBD1
TGTGCCAGCAGCCAAAGTCTCTCTGGAAACACCATATATTTT	CASSQSLSGNTIYF	TRBJ1-3	TRBV3-1	few	NA
TGTGCCAGCAGCAGGGACGGTACCTACGAGCAGTACTTC	CASSRDGTYEQYF	TRBJ2-7	TRBV6-1	few	NA
TGCAGTGGAGATTCGGGACAGGAGGGACTGAACACTGAAGCTTTCTTT	CSGDSGQEGLNTEAFF	TRBJ1-1	TRBV20-1	NA	TRBD1
TGTGCCAGCAGTGAATCAGTGACAGAGAGGGATACGCAGTATTTT	CASSESVTERDTQYF	TRBJ2-3	TRBV25-1	few	NA
TGTGCCAGCAGTCTTCTCCCCAGGGGAGGGACCGGGGAGCTGTTTTTT	CASSLLPRGGTGELFF	TRBJ2-2	TRBV27	NA	NA
TGTGCCAGCAGCTTAGCGTGGCCTGAAAAACTGTTTTTT	CASSLAWPEKLFF	TRBJ1-4	TRBV7-9	few	NA
TGTGCCAGCTCACCCAGAACAACGGGACAGGGGGTAACCTACGAGCAGTACTTC	CASSPRTTGQGVTYEQYF	TRBJ2-7	TRBV18	NA	TRBD1
TGCGCCAGCAGCCACACGGACAGGGCGAGAGGCTACACCTTC	CASSHTDRARGYTF	TRBJ1-2	TRBV4-3	NA	TRBD1
TGCGCCAGCACCCAAGACAGCGCCTACAATGAGCAGTTCTTC	CASTQDSAYNEQFF	TRBJ2-1	TRBV5-1	NA	NA